This is a list of T cell receptor beta chains from one sample in a study of blood T cell repertoires in COVID-19. Libraries were prepared by immunoSEQ multiplex PCR; TCRdb keeps only in-frame clonotypes and omits some of them. In the table there are under 500,000 clones, nearly 90% of which are singletons. Sequences were obtained from PBMCs or T cells enriched from blood (not recorded which). Source of these receptors: a woman aged 18-29 years with acute COVID-19. CDR3s include the opening cysteine and the closing phenylalanine or tryptophan.

v_call | cdr3_aa
TRBV4-1 | CASSQDNRVAFF
TRBV6-5 | CASRIQAGSFYEQYF
TRBV28 | CASSPGQGAVPYNEQFF
TRBV10-3 | CAISESGTGAIEAFF
TRBV12-5 | CASGLTPTGTHEAFF
TRBV7-7 | CASRKTGTGYYEQYF
TRBV10-3 | CAIRPGEGEKLFF
TRBV10-3 | CAISESRETQYF
TRBV2 | CASNRGNTEAFF
TRBV6-5 | CASRSPGGKNSPLHF
TRBV5-6 | CASSRGISGNTIYF